This T cell receptor beta chain was documented in a study of blood T cells in healthy people across ages. This clonotype showed up just a few times. The CDR3 is made up of 15 amino acids. Germline V lookup: CDR1 DFQATT, CDR2 SNEGSKA (reference sequence). Trimming stripped 0 bases from V and 5 bases from J, with 14 bases between. A second PCR, run for about 7 to 11 cycles, used a sample-barcoded 5' primer plus a J-beta primer mix. TCRdb analysed the 5' RACE reads with MiXCR anew, one entry per CDR3 protein. The sample yields about 1.1 million distinct CDR3 sequences, about two fifths seen once. V and J are TRBV20-1 and TRBJ1-5, with a possible D match to TRBD1 (5 bases). The sequenced sample consisted of blood. The receptor's source is a man between 18 and 35 years old in good health. CDR3 nucleotides: TGCAGTGCTAGAGATCGGGGCTCAGGATATCAGCCCCAGCATTTT. Its translation is CSARDRGSGYQPQHF.